This T cell receptor beta chain was found in a study of CD8+CD57+ T cells in acquired aplastic anemia. The overall study: Average DNA yield from sorted CD4+ and CD8+ cells was approximately 3.2 ug. In CD4+ cells, healthy donors produced an average of approximately 11 million reads.

Overall study results and limits: No significant patient-versus-control difference appeared in CD8+ Simpson's diversity. The same twenty-nine CD8+ CDR3 sequences occurred in patients and in controls.

This clonotype was picked up many times. The antigen is unknown. Genomic DNA served as template for TCR beta VDJ and CDR3 profiling. TCRdb independently ran MiXCR on the reads; one entry per CDR3 protein. Here the sample spans under 200,000 distinct CDR3 sequences, approximately 40% being singletons. Germline-derived CDR1 and CDR2 are SQVTM and ANQGSEA. The CDR3 is 15 amino acids. Trimming took 1 base from V and 7 from J, leaving 19 bases between them. What was sequenced was sorted CD4+, CD8+, or CD8+CD57+ T cells (not recorded which) from PBMCs. The TCR comes from a human donor in good health. The chain employs TRBV29-1 and TRBJ1-1; possible D gene TRBD1, 6 bases. CDR3 DNA: TGCAGCGTTGAAGCTCTAATAACACGGGACATTGAAGCTTTCTTT. Translated: CSVEALITRDIEAFF.